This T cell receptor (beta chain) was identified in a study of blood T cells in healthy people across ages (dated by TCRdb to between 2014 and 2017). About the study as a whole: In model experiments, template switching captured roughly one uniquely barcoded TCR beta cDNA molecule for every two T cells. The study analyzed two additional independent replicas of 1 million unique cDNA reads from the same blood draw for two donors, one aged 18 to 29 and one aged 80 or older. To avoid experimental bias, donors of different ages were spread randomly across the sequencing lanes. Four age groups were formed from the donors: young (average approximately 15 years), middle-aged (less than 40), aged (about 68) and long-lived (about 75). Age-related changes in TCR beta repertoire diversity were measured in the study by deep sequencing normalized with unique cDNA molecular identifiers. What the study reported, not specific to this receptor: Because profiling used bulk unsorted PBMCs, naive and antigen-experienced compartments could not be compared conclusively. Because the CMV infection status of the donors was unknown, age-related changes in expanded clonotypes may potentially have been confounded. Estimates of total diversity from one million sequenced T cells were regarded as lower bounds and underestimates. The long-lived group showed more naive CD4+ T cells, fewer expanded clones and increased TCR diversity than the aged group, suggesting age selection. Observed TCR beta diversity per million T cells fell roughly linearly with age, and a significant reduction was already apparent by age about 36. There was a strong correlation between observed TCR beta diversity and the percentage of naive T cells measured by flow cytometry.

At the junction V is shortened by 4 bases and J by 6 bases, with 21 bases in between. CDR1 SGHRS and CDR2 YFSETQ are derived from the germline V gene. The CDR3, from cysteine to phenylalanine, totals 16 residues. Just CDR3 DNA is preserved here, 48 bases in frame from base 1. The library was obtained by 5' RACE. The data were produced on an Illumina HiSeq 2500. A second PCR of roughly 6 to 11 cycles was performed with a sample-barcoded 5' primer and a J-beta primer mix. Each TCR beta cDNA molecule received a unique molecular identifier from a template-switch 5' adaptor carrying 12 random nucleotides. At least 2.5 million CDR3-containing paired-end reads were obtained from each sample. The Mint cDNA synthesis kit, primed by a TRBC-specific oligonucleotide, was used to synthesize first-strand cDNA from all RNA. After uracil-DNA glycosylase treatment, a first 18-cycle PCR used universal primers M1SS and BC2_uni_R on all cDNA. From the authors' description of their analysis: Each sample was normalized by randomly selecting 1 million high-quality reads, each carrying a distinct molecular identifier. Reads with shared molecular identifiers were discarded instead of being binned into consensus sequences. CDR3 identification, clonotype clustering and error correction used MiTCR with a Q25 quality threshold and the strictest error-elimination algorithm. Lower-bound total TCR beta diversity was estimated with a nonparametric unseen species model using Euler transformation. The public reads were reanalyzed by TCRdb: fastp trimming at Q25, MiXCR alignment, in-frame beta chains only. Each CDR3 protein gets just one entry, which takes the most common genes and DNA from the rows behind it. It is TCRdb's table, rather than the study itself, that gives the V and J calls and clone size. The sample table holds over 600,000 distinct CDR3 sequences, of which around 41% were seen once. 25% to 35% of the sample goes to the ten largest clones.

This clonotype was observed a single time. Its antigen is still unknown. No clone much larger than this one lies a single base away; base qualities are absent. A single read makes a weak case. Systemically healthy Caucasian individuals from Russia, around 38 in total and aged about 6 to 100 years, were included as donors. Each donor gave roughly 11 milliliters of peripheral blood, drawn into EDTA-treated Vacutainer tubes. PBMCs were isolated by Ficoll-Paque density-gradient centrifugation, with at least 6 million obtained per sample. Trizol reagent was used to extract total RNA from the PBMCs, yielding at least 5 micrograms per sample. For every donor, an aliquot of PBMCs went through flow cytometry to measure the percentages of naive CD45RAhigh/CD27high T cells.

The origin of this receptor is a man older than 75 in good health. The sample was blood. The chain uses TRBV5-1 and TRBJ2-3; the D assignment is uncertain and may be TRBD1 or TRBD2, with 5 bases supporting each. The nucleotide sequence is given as TGCGCCAGCAGCATAACCGGGACGCCCGGGGCCGATACGCAGTATTTT. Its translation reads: CASSITGTPGADTQYF.